The 28 T cell receptor beta chains presented below share a single source sample, sequenced in a study of blood T cell repertoires in COVID-19. Method: immunoSEQ multiplex PCR; TCRdb's copy keeps in-frame clones and lacks some. Of 110,000 or so clones listed, approximately 90% are singletons. The specimen was peripheral blood. These receptors were taken from a human donor in a cohort sampled during active COVID-19.

The chain employs TRBV6-5 and TRBJ2-7; TRBD1 agrees at 7 bases. The length of the CDR3 is 14 residues. J was trimmed by 2 bases and V by 6 bases; bases with no gene match: 7. Per the germline V gene, CDR1 is MNHEY and CDR2 is SVGAGI. The CDR3 protein is CASSTTGTAYEQYF. The CDR3 nucleotides read TGTGCCAGCAGCACAACCGGGACAGCCTACGAGCAGTACTTC.

CDR3 nucleotides: TGTGCCAGCAGCTTAGCGGGCAGGGGTAGATCGGGAGGCTACACCTTC. Amino acid sequence: CASSLAGRGRSGGYTF. The chain carries TRBV11-2 and TRBJ1-2; TRBD1 is a possible D gene (6 bases). Trimming shortened V by 1 base and J by 8 bases, and 20 bases separated the two germline ends. The CDR3 sequence is 16 residues long. The germline gives CDR1 SGHAT, CDR2 FQNNGV.

V usage is TRBV27 and J usage is TRBJ1-4, with D possibly matching TRBD1 (6 bases). With 2 bases removed from V and 3 bases from J, the gap between germline ends came to 16 bases. Germline values: CDR1 MNHEY, CDR2 SMNVEV (reference sequence). The CDR3 sequence is 17 residues long. CDR3 residues: CASSLAHTGLANEKLFF. CDR3 sequence (DNA): TGTGCCAGCAGTTTAGCTCATACAGGGCTGGCTAATGAAAAACTGTTTTTT.

The chain has TRBV5-1 and TRBJ2-1, with D perhaps TRBD2 (6 bases). CDR1 is SGHRS and CDR2 is YFSETQ in the germline V gene. The V end lost 2 bases, the J end lost 0 bases, and 12 bases lay between the germline ends. The length of the CDR3 is 16 residues. CDR3 amino acids: CASSFRDSYSYNEQFF. CDR3 sequence (DNA): TGCGCCAGCAGCTTCCGGGACTCCTACTCCTACAATGAGCAGTTCTTC.

The chain joins TRBV28 to TRBJ1-5; a possible D gene is TRBD1 (5 bases). Germline CDR1 and CDR2: MDHEN and SYDVKM. V gave up 5 bases and J gave up 11 bases, with 19 bases separating them. The CDR3 loop spans 14 amino acids. The DNA for the CDR3 is TGTGCCAGCAGTCGGGACTCTGGTCCTGAAGCCCAGCATTTT. It translates to CASSRDSGPEAQHF.

V usage is TRBV4-2 and J usage is TRBJ1-5, with a weak D call TRBD1 (5 bases). The V end lost 0 bases, the J end lost 5 bases, and 8 bases lay between the germline ends. The CDR3 runs to 14 residues. Germline V gene data show CDR1 as LGHNA and CDR2 as YNFKEQ. CDR3 region: CASSQDLTDQPQHF. CDR3 bases: TGTGCCAGCAGCCAAGATCTGACAGATCAGCCCCAGCATTTT.

V gene TRBV19 combines with J gene TRBJ2-5; no clear D. CDR3 length equals 13 residues. The germline CDR1 and CDR2 sequences are LNHDA and SQIVND (reference sequence). The V end lost 4 bases, the J end lost 4 bases, and 10 bases lay between the germline ends. CDR3 in amino acids: CASSRWAAETQYF. CDR3 bases: TGTGCCAGTAGTAGGTGGGCAGCAGAGACCCAGTACTTC.

This sequence joins TRBV25-1 and TRBJ1-3; tentatively, D is TRBD1 (6 bases). Trimming pared 3 bases from V and 3 bases from J, leaving 15 bases between. CDR1 and CDR2 (germline): MGHDK, SYGVNS. The CDR3 runs to 16 residues. DNA of the CDR3: TGTGCCAGCAGTGATCAGGGGCGTCTAGATGGAAACACCATATATTTT. Protein: CASSDQGRLDGNTIYF.

V is TRBV19 and J is TRBJ2-1; 11 bases line up with TRBD2. The CDR3 sequence is 15 residues long. V shed 3 bases, J shed 4 bases, and the junction held 2 bases outside the gene matches. Germline V gives CDR1 LNHDA, CDR2 SQIVND (reference sequence). In DNA, the CDR3 is TGTGCCAGTAGTATGACTAGCGGGACTTACAATGAGCAGTTCTTC. Its translation is CASSMTSGTYNEQFF.

The gene calls are TRBV5-1 and TRBJ2-1; 7 bases are a match to TRBD1. In germline, CDR1 is SGHRS, CDR2 YFSETQ. CDR3 length: 14 amino acids. V shed 4 bases and J 1 base; nucleotides not matched to a gene: 2. CDR3 in amino acids: CASSGTESYNEQFF. CDR3 nucleotides: TGCGCCAGCAGCGGGACAGAGTCCTACAATGAGCAGTTCTTC. Using reference TRBV5-1 and TRBJ2-1 for the parts outside the CDR3, the full variable domain is KAGVTQTPRYLIKTRGQQVTLSCSPISGHRSVSWYQQTPGQGLQFLFEYFSETQRNKGNFPGRFSGRQFSNSRSEMNVSTLELGDSALYLCASSGTESYNEQFFGPGTRLTVL.

The rearrangement links TRBV7-2 to TRBJ1-2, with TRBD1 identical over 10 bases. The CDR3 totals 19 residues. The germline V gene has CDR1 SGHTA and CDR2 FQGNSA. J lost 0 bases, V lost 1 base, and 11 bases had no gene match. CDR3 nucleotide sequence: TGTGCCAGCAGCTTAGTTTCTGGGACAGGGGATGGGGCTAACTATGGCTACACCTTC. This codes for CASSLVSGTGDGANYGYTF.

The chain couples TRBV15 to TRBJ2-5; TRBD2 might be the D (6 bases). Between the trimmed V and J ends, which lost 2 bases and 5 bases, there was a span of 15 bases. The CDR3 sequence is 15 residues long. Germline-derived CDR1 and CDR2 are LNHNV and YYDKDF (reference sequence). CDR3 sequence: CATSRTGVAGETQYF. Here the CDR3 DNA reads TGTGCCACCAGCAGAACTGGCGTCGCGGGGGAGACCCAGTACTTC.

The J gene is TRBJ2-1, the V gene TRBV7-2; 10 positions match TRBD2. The CDR3 is 15 residues long. Germline values: CDR1 SGHTA, CDR2 FQGNSA. Losses at the gene ends were 3 bases for V and 7 bases for J; bases not matched to a gene: 6. As DNA, the CDR3 is TGTGCCAGCAGCTTCACTAGCGGGGTGGGGAATGAGCAGTTCTTC. Its translation is CASSFTSGVGNEQFF.

This sequence joins TRBV2 and TRBJ2-1, with 11 nucleotides matching TRBD2. Germline V gene lookup returns CDR1 SNHLY and CDR2 FYNNEI. V trimming: 9 bases; J trimming: 4 bases; junction bases outside the gene matches: 11. CDR3 size: 16 residues. CDR3 sequence reads: CASPRLSGRAYNEQFF. The CDR3 DNA reads TGTGCCAGTCCTCGCCTTAGCGGGAGGGCGTACAATGAGCAGTTCTTC.

This clone was observed once. The V gene is TRBV24-1, the J gene TRBJ1-2; TRBD1 matches at 7 bases. The CDR3 totals 15 residues. The V gene end was trimmed by 5 bases and the J gene end by 4 bases; junction bases not matched to a gene: 9. From germline, CDR1 is KGHDR and CDR2 SFDVKD. As DNA, the CDR3 is TGTGCCACCAGTGCCAGAGGGACAGATTTCTATGGCTACACCTTC. Its translation: CATSARGTDFYGYTF.

This clone appeared once. The chain employs TRBV7-6 and TRBJ2-1; 10 nucleotides align to TRBD2. V lost 2 bases to trimming and J lost 10 bases; unmatched junction nucleotides: 8. This CDR3 region has 15 residues. The germline gives CDR1 SGHVS, CDR2 FNYEAQ. CDR3 sequence: CASSLSSGRSSEQFF. CDR3 DNA sequence: TGTGCCAGCAGCTTAAGTAGCGGGAGGTCCTCGGAGCAGTTCTTC.

This clone showed up just once. The chain recombines TRBV2 with TRBJ1-2; maybe TRBD1 (5 bases). This CDR3 comprises 18 residues. V lost 0 bases and J lost 6, with 23 bases in between. Germline V gene data show CDR1 as SNHLY and CDR2 as FYNNEI. Here the CDR3 DNA reads TGTGCCAGCAGTGAAGCGCCAAGCGGGGGAGGGAATAAGGATGGCTACACCTTC. Its protein product is CASSEAPSGGGNKDGYTF.

The chain is built from TRBV2 and TRBJ1-5; D is unresolved. The germline V and J ends were trimmed by 4 bases and 0 bases, with 10 bases remaining between them. This CDR3 region has 15 residues. Germline-derived CDR1 and CDR2 are SNHLY and FYNNEI. The chain's CDR3 is CASSGLLYSNQPQHF. CDR3 DNA sequence: TGTGCCAGCAGTGGGCTCTTGTATAGCAATCAGCCCCAGCATTTT. The complete variable domain, with remaining parts taken from reference TRBV2 and TRBJ1-5, reads EPEVTQTPSHQVTQMGQEVILRCVPISNHLYFYWYRQILGQKVEFLVSFYNNEISEKSEIFDDQFSVERPDGSNFTLKIRSTKLEDSAMYFCASSGLLYSNQPQHFGDGTRLSIL.

This chain connects TRBV9 to TRBJ2-7; the match to TRBD1 covers 7 bases. Trimming at V came to 4 bases and at J to 7 bases, leaving 14 bases not matched to a gene. CDR3 length: 15 residues. Looked up from germline, CDR1 is SGDLS and CDR2 is YYNGEE. The DNA of the CDR3 is TGTGCCAGCAGCCCTGGGACAGTAATTTACGAAGAGCAGTACTTC. It translates to CASSPGTVIYEEQYF.

The chain carries TRBV2 and TRBJ2-6, with 7 bases lining up with TRBD1. The germline gives CDR1 SNHLY, CDR2 FYNNEI. The length of the CDR3 is 18 residues. Germline trimming cut 9 bases from V and 5 bases from J; bases unmatched to any gene: 19. The CDR3 coding sequence is TGTGCCAGAGAAGAACCGGGACAGCGTACGAAAAGGGCCAACGTCCTGACTTTC. It is translated as CAREEPGQRTKRANVLTF.

The CDR3 nucleotides are TGTGCCAGCAGTTTAGCCGGATTCACAGATACGCAGTATTTT. It translates to CASSLAGFTDTQYF. The V call is TRBV2, the J call TRBJ2-3; D unclear. Trimming removed 5 bases from V and 2 bases from J, with 11 bases in between. CDR1 and CDR2 from the germline V gene are SNHLY and FYNNEI. The CDR3 consists of 14 residues.

The genes are TRBV13 and TRBJ2-2; D possibly corresponds to TRBD1 (5 bases). The germline V gene has CDR1 PRHDT and CDR2 FYEKMQ (reference sequence). This CDR3 has 14 residues. V was shortened by 7 bases and J by 6 bases, with 15 bases between the two germline ends. The CDR3 DNA sequence: TGTGCCAGCACCGTATCATCAGGGCCCGGGGAGCTGTTTTTT. Translating gives CASTVSSGPGELFF.

The CDR3 sequence is CASSPLGTGNEKLFF. The CDR3 coding sequence is TGTGCCAGCTCACCCCTAGGGACAGGGAATGAAAAACTGTTTTTT. The rearrangement links TRBV18 to TRBJ1-4; 9 bases agree with TRBD1. From germline, CDR1 is KGHSH and CDR2 LQKENI. The CDR3 contains 15 residues. V lost 3 bases and J lost 5; bases outside the gene matches: 4.

The CDR3 DNA follows: TGTGCCAGCAGCTTAGCGGCTAGCGGGAACATTCAGTACTTC. It specifies CASSLAASGNIQYF. The chain combines TRBV7-9 with TRBJ2-4; 8 nucleotides align to TRBD2. Per the germline V gene, CDR1 is SEHNR and CDR2 is FQNEAQ (reference sequence). The V gene end was trimmed by 0 bases and the J gene end by 7 bases; junction bases not matched to a gene: 2. The CDR3 length is 14 residues.

V usage is TRBV4-3 and J usage is TRBJ1-2, with TRBD1 as a possible D gene (5 bases). CDR3 length equals 17 residues. Per the germline V gene, CDR1 is LGHNA and CDR2 is YSLEER. V was trimmed by 0 bases and J by 8 bases, leaving 22 bases between them. In DNA, the CDR3 is TGCGCCAGCAGCCAAGATAGTAAGGGACTTGCGGTGAGGGGCTACACCTTC. Its protein product is CASSQDSKGLAVRGYTF.

This rearrangement joins TRBV5-5 to TRBJ1-1, with 10 bases fitting TRBD1. The trim removed 3 bases at V and 4 bases at J, leaving 9 bases unmatched. The CDR3 loop spans 16 amino acids. CDR1 is SGHKS and CDR2 is YYEKEE in the germline V gene (reference sequence). The CDR3 region is CASSSTTGGSVTEAFF. DNA for the CDR3: TGTGCCAGCAGCTCGACGACAGGGGGCTCGGTCACTGAAGCTTTCTTT.

This clone was detected once. The CDR3 protein is CASSFGGPGMNTEAFF. For the CDR3, the DNA is TGCGCCAGCAGCTTTGGAGGGCCGGGCATGAACACTGAAGCTTTCTTT. This chain uses TRBV5-1 with TRBJ1-1; D is unresolved. The CDR3 loop spans 16 amino acids. Germline assignment: CDR1 SGHRS and CDR2 YFSETQ. Trimming left V 2 bases short and J 0 bases short, with 14 bases between.

The chain has TRBV6-2 or TRBV6-3 and TRBJ2-7, with 8 nucleotides matching TRBD1. J was trimmed by 3 bases and V by 0 bases; bases with no gene match: 4. Germline loops: CDR1 MNHEY, CDR2 SVGEGT. The CDR3 is 15 residues long. In nucleotides, the CDR3 is TGTGCCAGCAGTTACTCGAAACAGGGGGTCTACGAGCAGTACTTC. Encoded protein: CASSYSKQGVYEQYF.